These 17 T cell receptor beta chains were all obtained from the same sample, sequenced in a study of cytomegalovirus exposure and HLA in healthy donors. Vbeta (60) and Jbeta (13) primers were used in the PCR. Here immunoSEQ multiplex PCR was the method, and the copy in TCRdb shows in-frame clones only, minus some. This table has approximately 190,000 clones, roughly 80% appearing once. The sample taken for sequencing was PBMCs. The origin of the receptors is a woman in her late teens or twenties in good health and CMV-seronegative.

This clone was seen a single time. The chain carries TRBV7-2 and TRBJ2-7, with TRBD2 as a possible D gene (5 bases). The V end lost 1 base, the J end lost 4 bases, and 11 bases lay between the germline ends. The CDR3 runs to 14 residues. CDR1 is SGHTA and CDR2 is FQGNSA in the germline V gene. The DNA of the CDR3 is TGTGCCAGCAGCTTAGAACGGGGTTCGTACGAGCAGTACTTC. It translates to CASSLERGSYEQYF.

The chain couples TRBV27 to TRBJ2-7; D is uncertain. Germline CDR1 is MNHEY and CDR2 is SMNVEV (reference sequence). The CDR3 contains 16 residues. V was clipped by 5 bases and J by 2 bases, with 19 bases between them. The CDR3 loop is CASSPEVARAPYEQYV. CDR3 DNA: TGTGCCAGCAGTCCCGAGGTGGCCCGAGCCCCCTACGAGCAGTACGTC.

This clone has more than one count but fewer than ten. The rearrangement joins TRBV15 to TRBJ2-5; D remains unclear. V lost 0 bases and J lost 2, with 7 bases in between. This CDR3 region has 14 residues. Looked up from germline, CDR1 is LNHNV and CDR2 is YYDKDF (reference sequence). CDR3 sequence reads: CATSRDPGQETQYF. As DNA, the CDR3 is TGTGCCACCAGCAGAGATCCCGGTCAAGAGACCCAGTACTTC.

In its sample, this clone was seen a few times. The chain recombines TRBV2 with TRBJ1-5; D not certain. Germline V lookup: CDR1 SNHLY, CDR2 FYNNEI. The CDR3 spans 14 residues. Trimming cost V 3 bases and J 1 base, with 7 bases left between them. CDR3 loop: CASSDGESNQPQHF. CDR3 DNA sequence: TGTGCCAGCAGTGACGGGGAAAGCAATCAGCCCCAGCATTTT. Full variable domain (outside the CDR3, taken from reference TRBV2 and TRBJ1-5): EPEVTQTPSHQVTQMGQEVILRCVPISNHLYFYWYRQILGQKVEFLVSFYNNEISEKSEIFDDQFSVERPDGSNFTLKIRSTKLEDSAMYFCASSDGESNQPQHFGDGTRLSIL.

This chain uses TRBV7-9 with TRBJ1-1, with D tentatively TRBD1 (6 bases). This CDR3 spans 12 amino acids. CDR1 is SEHNR, CDR2 FQNEAQ, per germline (reference sequence). Trimming left V 5 bases short and J 7 bases short, with 11 bases between. CDR3 loop: CASSGTGIEAFF. For the CDR3, the DNA is TGTGCCAGCAGCGGAACAGGGATTGAAGCTTTCTTT. Looking up the rest from reference TRBV7-9 and TRBJ1-1 gives the full variable domain: DTGVSQNPRHKITKRGQNVTFRCDPISEHNRLYWYRQTLGQGPEFLTYFQNEAQLEKSRLLSDRFSAERPKGSFSTLEIQRTEQGDSAMYLCASSGTGIEAFFGQGTRLTVV.

The chain couples TRBV5-4 to TRBJ2-5, with D unclear. Germline-derived CDR1 and CDR2 are SGHNT and YYREEE (reference sequence). CDR3 length equals 12 residues. V was clipped by 2 bases and J by 5 bases, with 7 bases between them. The CDR3 bases are TGTGCCAGCAGCTTCTCTATGGAGACCCAGTACTTC. Protein sequence: CASSFSMETQYF.

V usage is TRBV7-2 and J usage is TRBJ2-7, with 7 bases fitting TRBD2. Per germline, CDR1 SGHTA and CDR2 FQGNSA. The CDR3 is made up of 16 amino acids. J lost 2 bases, V lost 2 bases, and 9 bases had no gene match. The CDR3 loop is CASSLLWGGEAYEQYF. The CDR3 DNA is TGTGCCAGCAGCTTATTGTGGGGAGGGGAGGCCTACGAGCAGTACTTC.

The genes are TRBV4-1 and TRBJ2-1; TRBD1 matches at 10 bases. This CDR3 spans 16 amino acids. Germline V gene sequence: CDR1 MGHRA, CDR2 YSYEKL. J was trimmed by 6 bases and V by 0 bases; bases with no gene match: 5. The CDR3 DNA reads TGCGCCAGCAGCCAAGATCCGGGACAGGGGAGCAATGAGCAGTTCTTC. Its translation is CASSQDPGQGSNEQFF.

The chain employs TRBV6-5 and TRBJ1-2; D is uncertain. The CDR3 runs to 15 residues. Germline values: CDR1 MNHEY, CDR2 SVGAGI. V dropped 4 bases and J dropped 4 bases, with 16 bases sitting between them. CDR3 region: CASSSVEVASYGYTF. The CDR3 DNA sequence: TGTGCCAGCAGTTCGGTTGAGGTAGCAAGCTATGGCTACACCTTC.

The genes are TRBV29-1 and TRBJ2-3; no reliable D call. Germline CDR1 and CDR2: SQVTM and ANQGSEA. This CDR3 region has 15 residues. V shed 3 bases and J shed 0 bases, with 13 bases lying between them. CDR3 DNA sequence: TGCAGCGTTGATAGTGGCGGAGCTAGCACAGATACGCAGTATTTT. Amino acid sequence: CSVDSGGASTDTQYF.

To note about this clone: Other DNA sequences in the sample encode the same CDR3. This chain connects TRBV27 to TRBJ1-5; D gene ambiguous. Per the germline V gene, CDR1 is MNHEY and CDR2 is SMNVEV (reference sequence). V lost 2 bases and J 6 bases, leaving 8 bases between the germline ends. The CDR3 extends over 13 amino acids. The CDR3 DNA reads as TGTGCCAGCAGTTTAGAGGCCAGTCAGCCCCAGCATTTT. Translated: CASSLEASQPQHF.

CDR3 sequence reads: CASMTSGRYEQYF. The CDR3 DNA is TGTGCCAGTATGACTAGCGGGAGATACGAGCAGTACTTC. The chain has TRBV6-5 and TRBJ2-7, with 12 nucleotides matching TRBD2. Germline loops: CDR1 MNHEY, CDR2 SVGAGI. V trimming: 9 bases; J trimming: 4 bases; junction bases outside the gene matches: 4. The CDR3 loop spans 13 amino acids.

The chain couples TRBV9 to TRBJ2-1; TRBD2 agrees at 14 bases. The CDR3 covers 15 residues. Germline-derived CDR1 and CDR2 are SGDLS and YYNGEE. Trimming took 0 bases from V and 13 from J; bases not matched to a gene: 6. CDR3 region: CASSVGGTSGSQQFF. In DNA form, the CDR3 reads TGTGCCAGCAGCGTAGGCGGGACTAGCGGGAGTCAACAGTTCTTC.

The chain carries TRBV6-6 and TRBJ1-5, with TRBD1 matching 10 bases. The CDR3 consists of 15 residues. V was clipped by 2 bases and J by 5 bases; unmatched bases: 3. CDR1 MNHNY and CDR2 SVGAGI come from the germline V gene (reference sequence). The CDR3 DNA follows: TGTGCCAGCAGTTACCCCGGGACAGGGGATCAGCCCCAGCATTTT. Residues: CASSYPGTGDQPQHF.

The genes are TRBV2 and TRBJ2-3, with 9 positions matching TRBD2. V shed 4 bases and J 3 bases; nucleotides not matched to a gene: 11. This CDR3 has 17 amino acids. Germline V gene sequence: CDR1 SNHLY, CDR2 FYNNEI. The chain's CDR3 is CASSVAGGPPTTDTQYF. CDR3 DNA: TGTGCCAGCAGTGTGGCGGGAGGGCCCCCCACGACAGATACGCAGTATTTT.

This rearrangement joins TRBV27 to TRBJ1-6; possible D gene TRBD1, 5 bases. This CDR3 has 16 amino acids. V dropped 4 bases and J dropped 3 bases, with 13 bases sitting between them. Germline V CDR1 and CDR2: MNHEY, SMNVEV (reference sequence). As DNA, the CDR3 is TGTGCCAGCAGTTCGGGGGGTAATCTCTATAATTCACCCCTCCACTTT. Amino acid sequence: CASSSGGNLYNSPLHF.

The chain employs TRBV14 and TRBJ2-7, with 10 bases matching TRBD2. The CDR3 sequence is 15 residues long. Germline assignment: CDR1 SGHDN and CDR2 FVKESK. V shed 1 base, J shed 3 bases, and the junction held 3 bases outside the gene matches. In DNA form, the CDR3 reads TGTGCCAGCAGCCAAGGGCTAGCGGGAGTCTACGAGCAGTACTTC. It encodes CASSQGLAGVYEQYF.